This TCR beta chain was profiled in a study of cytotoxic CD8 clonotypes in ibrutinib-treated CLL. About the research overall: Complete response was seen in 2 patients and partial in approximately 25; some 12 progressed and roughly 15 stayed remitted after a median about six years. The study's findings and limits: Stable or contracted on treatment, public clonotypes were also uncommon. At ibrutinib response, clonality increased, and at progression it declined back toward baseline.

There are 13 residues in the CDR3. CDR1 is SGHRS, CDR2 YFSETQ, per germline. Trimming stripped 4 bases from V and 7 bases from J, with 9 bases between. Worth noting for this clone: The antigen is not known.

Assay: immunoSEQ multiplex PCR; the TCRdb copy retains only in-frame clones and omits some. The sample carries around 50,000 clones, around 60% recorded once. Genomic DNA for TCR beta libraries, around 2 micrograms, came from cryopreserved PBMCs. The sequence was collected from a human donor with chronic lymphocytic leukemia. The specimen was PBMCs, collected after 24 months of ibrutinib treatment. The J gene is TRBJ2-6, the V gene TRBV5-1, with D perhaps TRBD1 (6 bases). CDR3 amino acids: CASSPGTANVLTF. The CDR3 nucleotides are TGCGCCAGCAGCCCAGGGACAGCCAACGTCCTGACTTTC.